Below, one TCR beta chain is given with its context. The data were taken from a study of blood T cell repertoires in COVID-19. Study information: The United States, Italy and Spain were the sources of the acute and convalescent COVID-19 samples. In each case, the material was cDNA or gDNA derived from T cells, B-cell-depleted T cells, or PBMCs.

Per the study methods: The assay estimated nucleated cells by amplifying reference gene primers. Using immunoSEQ multiplex PCR, the repertoire was profiled, and TCRdb retains in-frame clones only, with some absent. D and trimming were read from the DNA, whereas the V and J calls and clone size are those reported in that table. Found here are 150,000 to 200,000 clones, 80% to 95% of them singletons; the top ten hold 2%. Enrolled during active infection, Seattle patients were then followed longitudinally. Sequencing was performed on peripheral blood. The TCR sequence derives from a woman aged 60-75 years with COVID-19, enrolled during active disease.

The CDR3 loop is CASSDLESSGNTIYF. The CDR3 DNA follows: TGTGCCAGCAGCGACTTAGAAAGCTCTGGAAACACCATATATTTT. The chain combines TRBV9 with TRBJ1-3; D is uncertain. This CDR3 region has 15 residues. The germline V and J ends were trimmed by 3 bases and 0 bases, with 10 bases remaining between them. Germline CDR1 SGDLS, CDR2 YYNGEE.